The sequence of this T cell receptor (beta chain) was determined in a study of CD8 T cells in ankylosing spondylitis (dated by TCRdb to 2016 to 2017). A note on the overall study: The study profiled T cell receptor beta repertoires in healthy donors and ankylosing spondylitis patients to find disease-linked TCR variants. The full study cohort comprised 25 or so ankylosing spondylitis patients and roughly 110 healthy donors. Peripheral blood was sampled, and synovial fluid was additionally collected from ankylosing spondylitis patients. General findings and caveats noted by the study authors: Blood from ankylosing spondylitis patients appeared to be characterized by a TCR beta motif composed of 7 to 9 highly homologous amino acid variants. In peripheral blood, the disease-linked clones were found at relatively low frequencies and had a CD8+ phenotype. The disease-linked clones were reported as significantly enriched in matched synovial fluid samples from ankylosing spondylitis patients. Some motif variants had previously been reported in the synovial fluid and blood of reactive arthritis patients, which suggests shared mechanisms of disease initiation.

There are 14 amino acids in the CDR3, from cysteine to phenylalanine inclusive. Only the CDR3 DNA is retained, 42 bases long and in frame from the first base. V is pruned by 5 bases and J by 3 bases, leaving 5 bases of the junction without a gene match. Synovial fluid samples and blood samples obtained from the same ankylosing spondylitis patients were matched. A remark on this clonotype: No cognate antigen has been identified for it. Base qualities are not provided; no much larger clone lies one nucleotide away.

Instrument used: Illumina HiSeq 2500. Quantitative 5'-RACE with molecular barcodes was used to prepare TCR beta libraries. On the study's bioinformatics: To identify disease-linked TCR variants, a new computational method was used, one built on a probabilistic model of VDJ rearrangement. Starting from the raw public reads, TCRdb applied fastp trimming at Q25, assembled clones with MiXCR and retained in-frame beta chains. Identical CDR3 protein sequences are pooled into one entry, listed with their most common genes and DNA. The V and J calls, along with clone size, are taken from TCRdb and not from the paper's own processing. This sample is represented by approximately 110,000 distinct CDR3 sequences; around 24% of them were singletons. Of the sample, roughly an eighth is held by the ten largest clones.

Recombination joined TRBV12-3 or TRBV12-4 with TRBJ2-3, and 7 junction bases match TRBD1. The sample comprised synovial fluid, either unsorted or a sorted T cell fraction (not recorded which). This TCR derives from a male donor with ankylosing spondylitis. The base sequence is TGTGCCAGCAGTGGACAGGTTCGGACAGATACGCAGTATTTT. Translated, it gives CASSGQVRTDTQYF.